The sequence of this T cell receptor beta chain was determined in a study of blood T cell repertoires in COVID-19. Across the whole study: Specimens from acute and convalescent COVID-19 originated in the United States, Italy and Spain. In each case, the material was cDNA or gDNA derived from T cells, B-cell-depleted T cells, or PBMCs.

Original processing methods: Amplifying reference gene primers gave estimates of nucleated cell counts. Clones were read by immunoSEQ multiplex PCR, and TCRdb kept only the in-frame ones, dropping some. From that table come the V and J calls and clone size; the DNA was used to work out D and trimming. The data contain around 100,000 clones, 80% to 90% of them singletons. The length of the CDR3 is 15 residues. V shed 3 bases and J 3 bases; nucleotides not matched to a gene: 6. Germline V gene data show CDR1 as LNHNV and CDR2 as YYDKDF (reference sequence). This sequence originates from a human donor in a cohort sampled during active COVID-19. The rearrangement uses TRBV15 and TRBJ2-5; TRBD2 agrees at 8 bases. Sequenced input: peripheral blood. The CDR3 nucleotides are TGTGCCACCAGCAGGGATTCGACTAGCGAAGAGACCCAGTACTTC. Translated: CATSRDSTSEETQYF.